There are many counts of the clone carrying this T cell receptor (beta chain). Its cognate antigen is unknown. The assay was immunoSEQ multiplex PCR, and TCRdb's table has in-frame clones only and misses some. This record lists 35,000 to 55,000 clones, none seen once only, and the top ten clones contain 8.5% to 12%. This entry is derived from a study of T cell clonality in common variable immunodeficiency. Study outcomes and limitations: Repertoire-complication correlations in CVID were limited by patient heterogeneity.

The sequence was obtained from a person aged 18 to 70 in good health. Sample: peripheral blood mononuclear cells.

The sequenced part of the CDR3 DNA is TGTGCCAGTAGTCCCCCAGACAGGGACGGCACTGAA. This gives the protein CASSPPDRDGTE. The CDR3 in its entirety is CASSPPDRDGTEAFF. The chain recombines TRBV19 with TRBJ1-1, with 7 bases that match TRBD1. The observed sequence ends 3 residues before the CDR3 terminus, with the missing tail filled in from the germline J gene. Germline lookup yields CDR1 LNHDA and CDR2 SQIVND (reference sequence). The CDR3 totals 15 residues. The junction had 10 bases not matched to a gene; V was cut back by 5 bases and J by 4 bases.